The 29 T cell receptor beta chains given below trace back to one sample, sequenced in a study of CD8+ T cells in alopecia areata. Described treatment: oral pan-JAK inhibitor, 5-10 mg twice daily. Extraction and reverse transcription of RNA yielded cDNA as the sequencing template. Profiling relied on immunoSEQ multiplex PCR, and the TCRdb table lists in-frame clones only, not all of them. This sample carries fewer than 250,000 clones, more than 30% of them seen once, and the ten largest clones take 0.48%. This specimen consisted of CD4+ T cells sorted from blood, obtained at approximately week 30, from a patient treated with tofacitinib. The source of these receptors is a human donor with alopecia areata.

A few counts support this clone. This chain joins TRBV5-4 and TRBJ1-1; D call uncertain. V lost 1 base and J 3 bases, leaving 7 bases between the germline ends. CDR3 length equals 13 residues. CDR1 is SGHNT and CDR2 is YYREEE in the germline V gene (reference sequence). The CDR3 sequence: CASSLLPDTEAFF. In nucleotides, the CDR3 is TGTGCCAGCAGCTTGCTCCCGGACACTGAAGCTTTCTTT.

The chain uses TRBV29-1 and TRBJ1-2; D ambiguous. This CDR3 spans 11 amino acids. V gave up 3 bases and J gave up 4 bases, with 6 bases separating them. Looked up from germline, CDR1 is SQVTM and CDR2 is ANQGSEA. CDR3 protein: CSVDSGYGYTF. CDR3 sequence (DNA): TGCAGCGTTGATTCAGGCTATGGCTACACCTTC.

This chain links TRBV7-8 with TRBJ2-4, with 7 bases fitting TRBD1. The V gene's germline CDR1 is SGHVS and CDR2 FQNEAQ. The CDR3 runs to 17 residues. The J segment lost 0 bases and the V segment lost 1 base, leaving 6 bases of the junction unmatched. CDR3 sequence reads: CASSLVTGKEAKNIQYF. The DNA of the CDR3 is TGTGCCAGCAGCTTAGTGACAGGGAAGGAAGCCAAAAACATTCAGTACTTC.

This chain connects TRBV6-1 to TRBJ1-1, with D possibly being TRBD1 (5 bases). V was cut by 5 bases and J by 1 base, with 8 bases left in between. The length of the CDR3 is 13 residues. From germline, CDR1 is MNHNS and CDR2 SASEGT. The CDR3 DNA reads TGTGCCAGCAGTATACAGGCGAACACTGAAGCTTTCTTT. Translation: CASSIQANTEAFF.

CDR3 sequence: CASHDGTVPYNEQFF. The CDR3 bases are TGTGCCAGTCACGACGGGACAGTCCCTTACAATGAGCAGTTCTTC. The rearrangement links TRBV11-2 to TRBJ2-1, with TRBD1 matching over 7 bases. The CDR3 runs 15 residues. Germline trimming cut 9 bases from V and 4 bases from J; bases unmatched to any gene: 12. Germline CDR1 SGHAT, CDR2 FQNNGV. Together with reference TRBV11-2 and TRBJ2-1, the CDR3 gives the full variable domain: EAGVAQSPRYKIIEKRQSVAFWCNPISGHATLYWYQQILGQGPKLLIQFQNNGVVDDSQLPKDRFSAERLKGVDSTLKIQPAKLEDSAVYLCASHDGTVPYNEQFFGPGTRLTVL.

This clone was seen a handful of times. V gene TRBV10-3 combines with J gene TRBJ2-2; TRBD1 matches 10 bases. V lost 6 bases and J lost 3; bases outside the gene matches: 4. CDR3 length equals 15 residues. CDR1 is ENHRY, CDR2 SYGVKD, per germline. The CDR3 spells CAISLGQGDTGELFF. CDR3 sequence (DNA): TGTGCCATCAGCCTTGGACAGGGGGACACCGGGGAGCTGTTTTTT.

V is TRBV6-1 and J is TRBJ2-4; D perhaps matches TRBD2 (6 bases). V shed 2 bases and J shed 0 bases, with 11 bases lying between them. From germline, CDR1 is MNHNS and CDR2 SASEGT. The CDR3 has 16 residues. CDR3 amino acids: CASSEFAGLAKNIQYF. For the CDR3, the DNA is TGTGCCAGCAGTGAATTTGCGGGGCTAGCCAAAAACATTCAGTACTTC.

The rearrangement joins TRBV4-2 to TRBJ2-5; D is unclear. Looked up from germline, CDR1 is LGHNA and CDR2 is YNFKEQ. The CDR3 contains 14 residues. V gave up 1 base and J gave up 1 base, with 7 bases separating them. The DNA of the CDR3 is TGTGCCAGCAGCCAAGGGTCTAGCCAAGAGACCCAGTACTTC. This translates into CASSQGSSQETQYF.

The chain recombines TRBV29-1 with TRBJ1-4; D ambiguous. Germline assignment: CDR1 SQVTM and CDR2 ANQGSEA. V lost 4 bases and J 1 base, leaving 13 bases between the germline ends. This CDR3 contains 15 residues. The CDR3 loop reads CSVVVLGLTNEKLFF. CDR3 coding DNA: TGCAGCGTTGTGGTATTGGGCTTAACTAATGAAAAACTGTTTTTT.

The V gene is TRBV30, the J gene TRBJ2-1; D gene uncertain. V dropped 3 bases and J dropped 5 bases, with 14 bases sitting between them. The CDR3 is 14 residues long. Looked up from germline, CDR1 is GTSNPN and CDR2 is SVGIG (reference sequence). This chain's CDR3 is CAWRLGWTDNEQFF. CDR3 DNA: TGTGCCTGGAGACTTGGGTGGACGGACAATGAGCAGTTCTTC.

This clone was observed a handful of times. This sequence joins TRBV29-1 and TRBJ2-1; 8 bases map to TRBD2. The CDR3 loop spans 17 amino acids. With 7 bases clipped from V and 2 bases from J, the junction kept 16 bases outside the gene matches. Germline CDR1 is SQVTM and CDR2 is ANQGSEA. CDR3 amino acids: CSAASGSQIYTYNEQFF. Written as DNA, the CDR3 is TGCAGCGCCGCAAGCGGGAGCCAGATTTATACCTACAATGAGCAGTTCTTC.

This clone was seen only a few times. This chain connects TRBV11-2 to TRBJ2-5, with D unresolved. The V gene lost 2 bases and the J gene lost 6 bases, with 13 bases spanning the gap. CDR1 is SGHAT and CDR2 is FQNNGV in the germline V gene. The CDR3 contains 14 residues. The CDR3 DNA sequence: TGTGCCAGCAGCTTACCCGCTCAGTATCAGACCCAGTACTTC. This codes for CASSLPAQYQTQYF. The full variable domain, completed using reference TRBV11-2 and TRBJ2-5, is EAGVAQSPRYKIIEKRQSVAFWCNPISGHATLYWYQQILGQGPKLLIQFQNNGVVDDSQLPKDRFSAERLKGVDSTLKIQPAKLEDSAVYLCASSLPAQYQTQYFGPGTRLLVL.

The V gene is TRBV2, the J gene TRBJ2-1, with 10 bases lining up with TRBD1. V lost 6 bases and J lost 9; bases outside the gene matches: 5. The CDR3 has 13 residues. Germline V gene sequence: CDR1 SNHLY, CDR2 FYNNEI. CDR3: CASRDRGAGEQFF. The CDR3 DNA is TGTGCCAGCAGGGACAGGGGGGCCGGTGAGCAGTTCTTC.

CDR3 in DNA: TGTGCCAGCAGCAGAGACCGGGGGGACAGCGAGCAGTACTTC. Protein sequence: CASSRDRGDSEQYF. The V and J genes are TRBV11-2 and TRBJ2-7; either TRBD1 or TRBD2 may fit D (7 bases each). Trimming pared 5 bases from V and 6 bases from J, leaving 17 bases between. The CDR3 has 14 residues. From germline, CDR1 is SGHAT and CDR2 FQNNGV.

This clone was counted ten times or more. The gene calls are TRBV14 and TRBJ2-1, with D possibly TRBD2 on 5 matching bases. CDR3 size: 16 residues. V was cut by 6 bases and J by 1 base, with 16 bases left in between. The germline gives CDR1 SGHDN, CDR2 FVKESK. The CDR3 DNA follows: TGTGCCAGCAGTCTGGAATTTCGGGGATCCTACAATGAGCAGTTCTTC. As protein: CASSLEFRGSYNEQFF.

This clone was seen repeatedly, ten times or more. V and J are TRBV5-1 and TRBJ1-1; possibly TRBD1 for D (5 bases). Per the germline V gene, CDR1 is SGHRS and CDR2 is YFSETQ. The CDR3 has 15 amino acids. V lost 7 bases and J lost 0, with 16 bases in between. CDR3 in DNA: TGCGCCAGCCGAGATGAAGGGACGGTGAACACTGAAGCTTTCTTT. It is translated as CASRDEGTVNTEAFF.

The chain carries TRBV7-6 and TRBJ2-7; 8 nucleotides align to TRBD1. With V trimmed by 1 base and J by 6 bases, 5 bases remained unmatched. The CDR3 loop spans 14 amino acids. Germline CDR1 reads SGHVS; CDR2 reads FNYEAQ. DNA of the CDR3: TGTGCCAGCAGCTTAGGGACAGGGAATGGCGAGCAGTACTTC. Its translation is CASSLGTGNGEQYF.

The sample holds one count of this clone. V is TRBV5-4 and J is TRBJ1-4; 7 bases are shared with TRBD1. CDR1 SGHNT and CDR2 YYREEE come from the germline V gene (reference sequence). J gave up 2 bases and V 4 bases, and 2 bases lay outside the gene matches. The CDR3 is 14 residues long. The CDR3 protein is CASSPTGTNEKLFF. CDR3 nucleotide sequence: TGTGCCAGCAGCCCGACAGGGACTAATGAAAAACTGTTTTTT.

Only a few counts were recorded for this clone. The V gene is TRBV6-1, the J gene TRBJ1-5; the D gene is possibly TRBD1 (5 bases). V lost 4 bases and J 5 bases, leaving 12 bases between the germline ends. The CDR3 is 14 residues long. In germline, CDR1 is MNHNS, CDR2 SASEGT. CDR3 protein: CASSVDSAYQPQHF. CDR3 DNA: TGTGCCAGCAGTGTCGACAGCGCTTATCAGCCCCAGCATTTT.

The gene calls are TRBV9 and TRBJ2-3, with TRBD1 as a possible D gene (5 bases). The V and J ends lost 0 bases and 6 bases respectively, with 14 bases between them. Per the germline V gene, CDR1 is SGDLS and CDR2 is YYNGEE. This CDR3 has 15 amino acids. CDR3 bases: TGTGCCAGCAGCGTAGTAAGGGGATCTCACGATACGCAGTATTTT. It specifies CASSVVRGSHDTQYF.

The gene calls are TRBV29-1 and TRBJ2-1, with 7 bases matching TRBD1. Germline lookup yields CDR1 SQVTM and CDR2 ANQGSEA. This CDR3 is 12 amino acids long. With V trimmed by 8 bases and J by 5 bases, 6 bases remained unmatched. The CDR3 reads CSITGVNNEQFF. CDR3 bases: TGCAGCATCACAGGGGTGAACAATGAGCAGTTCTTC.

The CDR3 bases are TGCGCCAGCAGCTTGGGGGGAGCGAACACTGAAGCTTTCTTT. Translated, it gives CASSLGGANTEAFF. This rearrangement joins TRBV5-1 to TRBJ1-1; D not resolved. V lost 0 bases, J lost 1 base, and 7 bases lay in between. CDR3 length: 14 amino acids. Germline values: CDR1 SGHRS, CDR2 YFSETQ. The full variable domain, rest sourced from reference TRBV5-1 and TRBJ1-1, is KAGVTQTPRYLIKTRGQQVTLSCSPISGHRSVSWYQQTPGQGLQFLFEYFSETQRNKGNFPGRFSGRQFSNSRSEMNVSTLELGDSALYLCASSLGGANTEAFFGQGTRLTVV.

The V gene is TRBV10-3, the J gene TRBJ1-1, with unresolved D. CDR3 length equals 14 residues. V was pared by 0 bases and J by 4 bases, with 9 bases between. The germline CDR1 and CDR2 sequences are ENHRY and SYGVKD. The CDR3 reads CAISESLLSTEAFF. CDR3 nucleotides: TGTGCCATCAGTGAGTCGTTACTGAGCACTGAAGCTTTCTTT.

This clone was seen a handful of times. The V call is TRBV27, the J call TRBJ1-2; D possibly corresponds to TRBD1 (5 bases). V was shortened by 6 bases and J by 8 bases, with 13 bases between the two germline ends. CDR3 size: 12 residues. Per the germline V gene, CDR1 is MNHEY and CDR2 is SMNVEV (reference sequence). In DNA form, the CDR3 reads TGTGCCAGCAGCGGGCAGGGTGGGGGCTACACCTTC. Its protein product is CASSGQGGGYTF.

J is TRBJ2-7 and V is TRBV19, with D tentatively TRBD2 (6 bases). V shed 5 bases and J shed 0 bases, with 11 bases lying between them. The CDR3 sequence is 14 residues long. Germline values: CDR1 LNHDA, CDR2 SQIVND (reference sequence). As DNA, the CDR3 is TGTGCCAGTAGTTCGGGACTCCACTCCTACGAGCAGTACTTC. Encoded protein: CASSSGLHSYEQYF. The full variable domain, in which reference TRBV19 and TRBJ2-7 provide the parts outside the CDR3, is DGGITQSPKYLFRKEGQNVTLSCEQNLNHDAMYWYRQDPGQGLRLIYYSQIVNDFQKGDIAEGYSVSREKKESFPLTVTSAQKNPTAFYLCASSSGLHSYEQYFGPGTRLTVT.

The rearrangement links TRBV30 to TRBJ1-3; TRBD1 matches 8 bases. CDR1 and CDR2 from the germline V gene are GTSNPN and SVGIG (reference sequence). Losses at the gene ends were 3 bases for V and 0 bases for J; bases not matched to a gene: 10. CDR3 length: 17 residues. CDR3 in amino acids: CAWRETGTGFSGNTIYF. In DNA, the CDR3 is TGTGCCTGGAGGGAAACCGGGACAGGCTTCTCTGGAAACACCATATATTTT. Drawing the rest from reference TRBV30 and TRBJ1-3, the complete variable domain is SQTIHQWPATLVQPVGSPLSLECTVEGTSNPNLYWYRQAAGRGLQLLFYSVGIGQISSEVPQNLSASRPQDRQFILSSKKLLLSDSGFYLCAWRETGTGFSGNTIYFGEGSWLTVV.

The J gene is TRBJ1-5, the V gene TRBV2; D not resolved. Trimming shortened V by 2 bases and J by 6 bases, and 8 bases separated the two germline ends. Per germline, CDR1 SNHLY and CDR2 FYNNEI. This CDR3 is built from 13 residues. The CDR3, as DNA: TGTGCCAGCAGTGAACAGGATTCTCAGCCCCAGCATTTT. It encodes CASSEQDSQPQHF.

This clone appeared a few times. The rearrangement joins TRBV11-2 to TRBJ2-1; 11 nucleotides agree with TRBD2. In germline, CDR1 is SGHAT, CDR2 FQNNGV. J gave up 3 bases and V 1 base, and 2 bases lay outside the gene matches. CDR3 size: 16 residues. CDR3 sequence: CASSLVAGGRYNEQFF. The CDR3 region has the DNA TGTGCCAGCAGCTTAGTAGCGGGAGGGCGCTACAATGAGCAGTTCTTC. The entire variable domain, with the rest obtained from reference TRBV11-2 and TRBJ2-1, is as follows: EAGVAQSPRYKIIEKRQSVAFWCNPISGHATLYWYQQILGQGPKLLIQFQNNGVVDDSQLPKDRFSAERLKGVDSTLKIQPAKLEDSAVYLCASSLVAGGRYNEQFFGPGTRLTVL.

The chain is built from TRBV13 and TRBJ2-7; either TRBD1 or TRBD2 may supply D (5 bases each). The CDR3 runs 14 residues. Trimming cost V 8 bases and J 4 bases, with 18 bases left between them. Germline values: CDR1 PRHDT, CDR2 FYEKMQ (reference sequence). CDR3 coding DNA: TGTGCCAGCTCCCCGGAAGGGACGCGGTACGAGCAGTACTTC. Translated, it gives CASSPEGTRYEQYF.